This is a list of T cell receptor beta chains from one sample in a study of CD8+ T cells in alopecia areata. Profiled with immunoSEQ multiplex PCR; TCRdb holds only in-frame clones, not every one. The table has some 150,000 clones, about 50% seen once. Sequences were derived from CD8+ T cells sorted from blood, sampled at week 0. These receptors all stem from a human donor with alopecia areata. CDR3s include the opening cysteine and the closing phenylalanine or tryptophan. Fields, in order: D gene, V gene, J gene, clone size, CDR3 protein, CDR3 DNA. D genes are given only for firm matches. A clone size is listed for some rows: how often the clone was seen (once, few, many), or a class if it is expanded.

TRBD2	TRBV27	TRBJ2-1	-	CASGWTSDNEQFF	TGTGCCAGCGGTTGGACTAGCGACAATGAGCAGTTCTTC
-	TRBV20-1	TRBJ2-1	-	CSAPGGLEQFF	TGCAGTGCTCCGGGGGGCCTGGAGCAGTTCTTC
-	TRBV5-1	TRBJ2-2	-	CASSRGHSRQRDTGELFF	TGCGCCAGCAGCCGGGGCCATTCGAGACAGCGGGACACCGGGGAGCTGTTTTTT
-	TRBV4-3	TRBJ2-3	-	CASSFLSFTGIDTQYF	TGCGCCAGCAGCTTCCTCTCGTTTACGGGGATAGATACGCAGTATTTT
-	TRBV29-1	TRBJ1-2	few	CSVESGSGGYTF	TGCAGCGTTGAGTCTGGGAGCGGTGGCTACACCTTC
-	TRBV15	TRBJ2-5	-	CATSRDRSSAETQYF	TGTGCCACCAGCAGAGATCGGTCCAGCGCAGAGACCCAGTACTTC
TRBD2	TRBV10-2	TRBJ2-1	-	CASSESVAGLYNEQFF	TGCGCCAGCAGTGAGTCTGTAGCGGGGCTATACAATGAGCAGTTCTTC
-	TRBV29-1	TRBJ1-1	-	CSVEDGENTEAFF	TGCAGCGTTGAGGACGGGGAGAACACTGAAGCTTTCTTT
-	TRBV27	TRBJ2-7	-	CASSLKPVSDEQYF	TGTGCCAGCAGTTTAAAACCAGTTTCGGACGAGCAGTACTTC
TRBD2	TRBV29-1	TRBJ2-3	few	CSVGASGGTDTQYF	TGCAGCGTAGGGGCTAGCGGGGGGACTGATACGCAGTATTTT
-	TRBV6-5	TRBJ1-6	medium-sized	CASSYPRAETNSPLHF	TGTGCCAGCAGTTACCCCCGTGCGGAGACAAATTCACCCCTCCACTTT